This TCR beta chain stems from a study of cytomegalovirus exposure and HLA in healthy donors. General study findings and limits: In a later analysis, across HLA loci, associated TCR counts were highest for DRB1, lowest for HLA-C. TCR beta V- and J-gene trimming, according to a later analysis, was linked to a missense DCLRE1C variant. A likely sequencing artifact accounted for one observed cluster of highly shared sequence variants.

This CDR3 has 15 amino acids. Unmatched junction bases numbered 4, after V lost 5 bases and J lost 0 bases. Germline V CDR1 and CDR2: SGHTA, FQGNSA. Primers: 60 Vbeta forward and 13 Jbeta reverse. Study processing details: Roughly 11 million of the about 80 million unique TCR beta chains counted in a later analysis were shared. Using immunoSEQ multiplex PCR, the repertoire was profiled, and TCRdb retains in-frame clones only, with some absent. The V and J calls and clone size were taken over from that table, and D and trimming were inferred from the DNA. The repertoire holds approximately 160,000 clones, with 77% as singletons. About this clone: Its antigen remains unidentified.

This sequence was found in a middle-aged woman in good health and CMV-seropositive. Sequencing was done on a sample of PBMCs. The rearrangement uses TRBV7-2 and TRBJ1-3; TRBD1 aligns across 7 bases. CDR3 loop: CASSPQGDSGNTIYF. The CDR3 bases are TGTGCCAGCAGCCCTCAGGGGGACTCTGGAAACACCATATATTTT. Variable domain in full (rest from reference TRBV7-2 and TRBJ1-3): GAGVSQSPSNKVTEKGKDVELRCDPISGHTALYWYRQSLGQGLEFLIYFQGNSAPDKSGLPSDRFSAERTGGSVSTLTIQRTQQEDSAVYLCASSPQGDSGNTIYFGEGSWLTVV.